A single sample is the source of the 22 T cell receptor beta chains below, sequenced in a study of PD-L1 blockade in urothelial cancer. Some clones are missing from TCRdb's copy, which holds only in-frame ones; the method was immunoSEQ multiplex PCR. This table holds some 84,000 clones, around 90% found once. This material consisted of PBMCs, taken around atezolizumab (anti-PD-L1) treatment. Receptors were obtained from an older woman with urothelial cancer.

This clone was observed a single time. The chain employs TRBV27 and TRBJ1-2; D possibly corresponds to TRBD1 (6 bases). Trimming removed 3 bases at V and 4 bases at J, with 18 bases between. Germline loops: CDR1 MNHEY, CDR2 SMNVEV (reference sequence). This CDR3 comprises 16 residues. CDR3 loop: CASSFLQGSASYGYTF. The DNA of the CDR3 is TGTGCCAGCAGTTTTCTACAGGGTTCGGCTTCCTATGGCTACACCTTC.

The table lists this clone with a few counts. This sequence joins TRBV5-5 and TRBJ1-6; 12 nucleotides agree with TRBD1. The V gene end was trimmed by 4 bases and the J gene end by 0 bases; junction bases not matched to a gene: 8. The CDR3 spans 19 residues. Germline V CDR1 and CDR2: SGHKS, YYEKEE (reference sequence). As DNA, the CDR3 is TGTGCCAGCAGCGGGGGACAGGGGGCGTCTGGCTCCTATAATTCACCCCTCCACTTT. Its translation: CASSGGQGASGSYNSPLHF. Full variable domain (remainder filled in from reference TRBV5-5 and TRBJ1-6): DAGVTQSPTHLIKTRGQQVTLRCSPISGHKSVSWYQQVLGQGPQFIFQYYEKEERGRGNFPDRFSARQFPNYSSELNVNALLLGDSALYLCASSGGQGASGSYNSPLHFGNGTRLTVT.

The V and J genes are TRBV6-1 and TRBJ2-1; TRBD2 aligns across 11 bases. The CDR3 totals 15 residues. The V segment lost 6 bases and the J segment 4 bases; nucleotides outside the gene matches: 5. Germline V CDR1 and CDR2: MNHNS, SASEGT. The CDR3 DNA reads TGTGCCAGCAGGGAGGGACTAGCGGATTACAATGAGCAGTTCTTC. Amino acids: CASREGLADYNEQFF.

A single count supports this clone. The chain joins TRBV11-1 to TRBJ2-1; TRBD2 matches at 11 bases. This CDR3 region has 15 residues. Germline lookup yields CDR1 SGHAT and CDR2 FQDESV (reference sequence). V lost 7 bases and J lost 7; bases outside the gene matches: 9. The CDR3, as DNA: TGTGCCAGCAACTCCCAAACTAGCGGGAGAAATGAGCAGTTCTTC. Translated: CASNSQTSGRNEQFF. Full variable domain (rest looked up from reference TRBV11-1 and TRBJ2-1): EAEVAQSPRYKITEKSQAVAFWCDPISGHATLYWYRQILGQGPELLVQFQDESVVDDSQLPKDRFSAERLKGVDSTLKIQPAELGDSAMYLCASNSQTSGRNEQFFGPGTRLTVL.

This clone was detected once. This chain connects TRBV14 to TRBJ2-5; perhaps TRBD1 as D (6 bases). Trimming pared 0 bases from V and 5 bases from J, leaving 16 bases between. Germline loops: CDR1 SGHDN, CDR2 FVKESK. The CDR3 has 16 amino acids. For the CDR3, the DNA is TGTGCCAGCAGCCAAGATGAGGGCAGGGGCTGGGAGACCCAGTACTTC. Protein sequence: CASSQDEGRGWETQYF.

The CDR3, as DNA: TGCAGCGCCGAGAAGAACACCGGGGAGCTGTTTTTT. Its protein is CSAEKNTGELFF. The V call is TRBV29-1, the J call TRBJ2-2, with D hard to call. This CDR3 region has 12 residues. Germline-derived CDR1 and CDR2 are SQVTM and ANQGSEA. Trimming took 7 bases from V and 1 from J, leaving 7 bases between them.

The chain employs TRBV10-3 and TRBJ1-1; 9 positions agree with TRBD1. V gave up 6 bases and J gave up 4 bases; unmatched junction bases: 6. Germline CDR1 is ENHRY and CDR2 is SYGVKD. The CDR3 consists of 14 residues. This CDR3 is CAIRGDRAGTEAFF. Here the CDR3 DNA reads TGTGCCATCAGGGGGGACAGGGCCGGCACTGAAGCTTTCTTT.

The V and J genes are TRBV28 and TRBJ2-1; TRBD2 aligns across 11 bases. This CDR3 is built from 16 residues. Per germline, CDR1 MDHEN and CDR2 SYDVKM. V was pared by 6 bases and J by 4 bases, with 8 bases of the junction left unmatched. CDR3 bases: TGTGCCAGCAGGAACCCGGGACTAGCGGATTACAATGAGCAGTTCTTC. It is translated as CASRNPGLADYNEQFF. Complete variable domain (other parts from reference TRBV28 and TRBJ2-1): DVKVTQSSRYLVKRTGEKVFLECVQDMDHENMFWYRQDPGLGLRLIYFSYDVKMKEKGDIPEGYSVSREKKERFSLILESASTNQTSMYLCASRNPGLADYNEQFFGPGTRLTVL.

J is TRBJ2-7 and V is TRBV5-1, with TRBD2 matching 7 bases. This CDR3 comprises 14 residues. V gave up 0 bases and J gave up 0 bases; unmatched junction bases: 0. In germline, CDR1 is SGHRS, CDR2 YFSETQ. The CDR3 DNA reads as TGCGCCAGCAGCTTGGGGACTAGCTCCTACGAGCAGTACTTC. This gives the protein CASSLGTSSYEQYF. Filled out from reference TRBV5-1 and TRBJ2-7, the complete variable domain reads KAGVTQTPRYLIKTRGQQVTLSCSPISGHRSVSWYQQTPGQGLQFLFEYFSETQRNKGNFPGRFSGRQFSNSRSEMNVSTLELGDSALYLCASSLGTSSYEQYFGPGTRLTVT.

The V and J genes are TRBV5-4 and TRBJ2-5, with 7 positions matching TRBD2. CDR1 SGHNT and CDR2 YYREEE come from the germline V gene (reference sequence). J gave up 5 bases and V 3 bases, and 7 bases lay outside the gene matches. CDR3 length: 14 residues. CDR3 sequence reads: CASSSWGGEETQYF. DNA for the CDR3: TGTGCCAGCAGCTCTTGGGGGGGTGAGGAGACCCAGTACTTC.

This sequence joins TRBV7-3 and TRBJ2-3, with 8 bases lining up with TRBD2. Germline CDR1 SGHTA, CDR2 FQGTGA. This CDR3 comprises 17 residues. V lost 5 bases to trimming and J lost 2 bases; unmatched junction nucleotides: 12. The CDR3 DNA reads TGTGCCAGCAGCCAGGCCCTAGCGGGCTCCCTCACAGATACGCAGTATTTT. Translating gives CASSQALAGSLTDTQYF. Combining the CDR3 with reference TRBV7-3 and TRBJ2-3 gives the whole variable domain GAGVSQTPSNKVTEKGKYVELRCDPISGHTALYWYRQSLGQGPEFLIYFQGTGAADDSGLPNDRFFAVRPEGSVSTLKIQRTERGDSAVYLCASSQALAGSLTDTQYFGPGTRLTVL.

The chain carries TRBV4-3 and TRBJ2-3, with 7 bases matching TRBD1. This CDR3 comprises 13 residues. Germline V gene lookup returns CDR1 LGHNA and CDR2 YSLEER. V shed 2 bases and J 4 bases; nucleotides not matched to a gene: 0. Here the CDR3 reads CASSQQGADTQYF. CDR3 in DNA: TGCGCCAGCAGCCAACAGGGGGCAGATACGCAGTATTTT.

The rearrangement joins TRBV5-1 to TRBJ1-1; 7 positions match TRBD1. V gave up 7 bases and J gave up 3 bases; unmatched junction bases: 9. Germline V gives CDR1 SGHRS, CDR2 YFSETQ. The CDR3 is 14 residues long. The CDR3 here is CASCETGSDTEAFF. The CDR3 DNA follows: TGCGCCAGCTGCGAGACAGGGAGTGACACTGAAGCTTTCTTT.

The chain combines TRBV27 with TRBJ1-2; D might be TRBD1 (5 bases). This CDR3 has 14 amino acids. The germline CDR1 and CDR2 sequences are MNHEY and SMNVEV (reference sequence). V shed 6 bases and J shed 6 bases, with 17 bases lying between them. As DNA, the CDR3 is TGTGCCAGCAGGGGGACTTCCGGGGGTGATGGCTACACCTTC. It specifies CASRGTSGGDGYTF.

The chain carries TRBV2 and TRBJ2-7, with 8 bases identical to TRBD2. The CDR3 length is 15 residues. V lost 3 bases to trimming and J lost 6 bases; unmatched junction nucleotides: 10. Germline loops: CDR1 SNHLY, CDR2 FYNNEI. The CDR3 here is CASSDQRGSSREQYF. As DNA, the CDR3 is TGTGCCAGCAGTGACCAGCGGGGGTCGTCTCGCGAGCAGTACTTC.

The chain couples TRBV29-1 to TRBJ2-5, with 12 bases identical to TRBD2. V trimming: 7 bases; J trimming: 4 bases; junction bases outside the gene matches: 4. The CDR3 is made up of 13 amino acids. The germline gives CDR1 SQVTM, CDR2 ANQGSEA. In DNA, the CDR3 is TGCAGCGCCCGACTAGCGGGGGCAGAGACCCAGTACTTC. Its protein product is CSARLAGAETQYF. The full variable domain, its missing parts supplied by reference TRBV29-1 and TRBJ2-5, is SAVISQKPSRDICQRGTSLTIQCQVDSQVTMMFWYRQQPGQSLTLIATANQGSEATYESGFVIDKFPISRPNLTFSTLTVSNMSPEDSSIYLCSARLAGAETQYFGPGTRLLVL.

The gene calls are TRBV9 and TRBJ2-7; maybe TRBD1 (5 bases). Trimming cost V 3 bases and J 0 bases, with 10 bases left between them. The germline CDR1 and CDR2 sequences are SGDLS and YYNGEE. The CDR3 is made up of 14 amino acids. This chain's CDR3 is CASSGRQNSYEQYF. For the CDR3, the DNA is TGTGCCAGCAGCGGACGACAGAACTCCTACGAGCAGTACTTC.

The sample holds one count of this clone. The chain uses TRBV5-4 and TRBJ2-1; 9 nucleotides line up with TRBD2. Per the germline V gene, CDR1 is SGHNT and CDR2 is YYREEE (reference sequence). This CDR3 is 14 amino acids long. With V trimmed by 4 bases and J by 7 bases, 6 bases remained unmatched. CDR3 residues: CASSEGLAMNEQFF. CDR3 nucleotide sequence: TGTGCCAGCAGCGAAGGACTAGCGATGAATGAGCAGTTCTTC.

The chain employs TRBV9 and TRBJ1-1; 8 bases map to TRBD1. CDR1 and CDR2 from the germline V gene are SGDLS and YYNGEE. CDR3 size: 15 residues. V lost 0 bases, J lost 5 bases, and 6 bases stayed unmatched. In DNA form, the CDR3 reads TGTGCCAGCAGCGTAGGTCAGGGGGCGCGGACTGAAGCTTTCTTT. Translating gives CASSVGQGARTEAFF.

The gene calls are TRBV5-1 and TRBJ1-1; no definite D call. The V end lost 4 bases, the J end lost 2 bases, and 15 bases lay between the germline ends. Per the germline V gene, CDR1 is SGHRS and CDR2 is YFSETQ. There are 15 residues in the CDR3. Written as DNA, the CDR3 is TGCGCCAGCAGCATCCTTGACACCACTAACACTGAAGCTTTCTTT. Amino acids: CASSILDTTNTEAFF.

V usage is TRBV28 and J usage is TRBJ1-4; a weak D match, TRBD1 (5 bases). V was clipped by 3 bases and J by 0 bases, with 17 bases between them. The CDR3 is 18 residues long. Germline CDR1 is MDHEN and CDR2 is SYDVKM. The CDR3 DNA sequence: TGTGCCAGCAGTTTTTCATGGCAGGGTCGGTCAACTAATGAAAAACTGTTTTTT. Its protein product is CASSFSWQGRSTNEKLFF.

The chain joins TRBV21-1 to TRBJ2-7; no check of the table's D call, TRBD1, against the DNA was made. TRBV21-1 is termed a pseudogene. The CDR3 runs 16 residues. The CDR3 reads CASSKADRAFSYEQYF. The CDR3 DNA reads as TGTGCCAGCAGCAAAGCCGACAGGGCGTTCTCCTACGAGCAGTACTTC.